The rows below give T cell receptor beta chains drawn from one sample of a study of T cells in Graves' hyperthyroidism and ophthalmopathy. TCRdb independently ran MiXCR on the multiplex PCR reads; one entry per CDR3 protein. The sample has 550,000 to 700,000 distinct CDR3 sequences, around 45% seen once; the top ten hold roughly 19%. Sample: peripheral blood or thyroid tissue (not recorded which). These receptors were collected from an adult woman with Graves' disease, either hyperthyroidism or ophthalmopathy (not recorded which). The CDR3 runs from the conserved cysteine through the conserved F or W. A D gene is named only where the DNA matches it firmly. Clone size is not always given. Where it is, it says once, few, many or a class for expanded clones.

d_gene	abundance	v_gene	j_gene	CDR3aa	CDR3nt
.	.	TRBV19	TRBJ1-5	CASSIVTGSGNQPQHF	TGTGCCAGTAGTATTGTAACAGGGTCGGGCAATCAGCCCCAGCATTTT
.	few	TRBV6-1	TRBJ2-5	CASSVGTQETQYF	TGTGCCAGCAGTGTTGGGACCCAAGAGACCCAGTACTTC
.	.	TRBV20-1	TRBJ1-4	CSASVADNEKLFF	TGCAGTGCTAGCGTGGCCGATAATGAAAAACTGTTTTTT
.	.	TRBV11-2	TRBJ2-5	CASSGFGGVQETQYF	TGTGCCAGCAGTGGTTTCGGGGGCGTGCAAGAGACCCAGTACTTC
.	.	TRBV9	TRBJ1-6	CASSPGTMGSPLHF	TGTGCCAGCAGCCCCGGGACGATGGGTTCACCCCTCCACTTT
.	many	TRBV5-8	TRBJ2-5	CASSLAGREETQYF	TGTGCCAGCAGCTTGGCCGGCAGGGAGGAGACCCAGTACTTC
TRBD1	many	TRBV15	TRBJ1-5	CATSTSPGTGLIYNQPQHF	TGTGCCACCAGCACCAGCCCCGGGACAGGGCTAATATACAATCAGCCCCAGCATTTT
TRBD1	.	TRBV29-1	TRBJ2-7	CSVARDRTYEQYF	TGCAGCGTTGCAAGGGACAGGACCTACGAGCAGTACTTC
.	.	TRBV18	TRBJ2-3	CASSPPRVRTDTQYF	TGTGCCAGCTCACCACCGCGGGTGAGAACAGATACGCAGTATTTT
.	.	TRBV29-1	TRBJ1-2	CSTKHGSGYTF	TGCAGCACAAAACACGGGAGTGGCTACACCTTC
.	many	TRBV6-5	TRBJ1-1	CASSSYRGGRNTEAFF	TGTGCCAGCAGTTCCTATCGGGGAGGCAGGAACACTGAAGCTTTCTTT
.	many	TRBV4-1	TRBJ1-5	CASSQDNSYNQPQHF	TGCGCCAGCAGCCAAGACAACAGTTACAATCAGCCCCAGCATTTT
.	few	TRBV2	TRBJ1-1	CASSAREGGTEAFF	TGTGCCAGCAGTGCTAGAGAGGGCGGCACTGAAGCTTTCTTT
.	many	TRBV2	TRBJ2-7	CASSAGPYSYEQYF	TGTGCCAGCAGTGCGGGTCCTTACTCCTACGAGCAGTACTTC
.	.	TRBV2	TRBJ2-2	CASSEALLGELFF	TGTGCCAGCAGTGAAGCGCTTCTGGGGGAGCTGTTTTTT
TRBD1	many	TRBV5-1	TRBJ2-2	CASSLRGDREPNTGELFF	TGCGCCAGCAGCTTGAGGGGAGACAGGGAACCGAACACCGGGGAGCTGTTTTTT
.	many	TRBV6-4	TRBJ1-4	CASSVGPGANEKLFF	TGTGCCAGCAGTGTGGGCCCAGGAGCTAATGAAAAACTGTTTTTT
TRBD1	many	TRBV20-1	TRBJ2-7	CSATVRDRGNEQYF	TGCAGTGCTACAGTCCGGGACAGGGGTAACGAGCAGTACTTC
TRBD1	.	TRBV7-8	TRBJ1-2	CASSLDPTVGQVHYTF	TGTGCCAGCAGCTTAGATCCCACCGTCGGACAGGTCCACTACACCTTC
.	few	TRBV20-1	TRBJ1-2	CSAPWQPYYGYTF	TGCAGTGCCCCCTGGCAGCCCTACTATGGCTACACCTTC
TRBD2	.	TRBV7-9	TRBJ2-2	CASNLGLAGTRELFF	TGTGCCAGCAACCTCGGACTAGCGGGCACCAGGGAGCTGTTTTTT
.	many	TRBV6-5	TRBJ1-1	CASSYTRMNTEAFF	TGTGCCAGCAGTTACACCAGAATGAACACTGAAGCTTTCTTT
TRBD1	.	TRBV12-3/TRBV12-4	TRBJ2-5	CASSFSSVRGIGYGDRQETQYF	TGTGCCAGCAGTTTTAGTAGTGTCAGGGGGATAGGGTACGGCGACCGGCAAGAGACCCAGTACTTC
TRBD1	.	TRBV7-2	TRBJ1-3	CASSSSDRGSGNTIYF	TGTGCCAGCAGCTCATCGGACAGGGGTTCTGGAAACACCATATATTTT
TRBD1	.	TRBV2	TRBJ1-4	CASKEQGGEKLFF	TGTGCCAGCAAGGAACAGGGGGGTGAAAAACTGTTTTTT
.	few	TRBV25-1	TRBJ1-6	CASKVGVNSPLHF	TGTGCCAGCAAGGTGGGGGTGAATTCACCCCTCCACTTT
.	.	TRBV6-1	TRBJ1-2	CATRSDSPSAGYTF	TGTGCCACCAGAAGCGACAGTCCCTCCGCGGGCTACACCTTC
.	.	TRBV27	TRBJ1-1	CASSLLGFNTEAFF	TGTGCCAGCAGTTTACTCGGATTTAACACTGAAGCTTTCTTT
TRBD2	many	TRBV7-9	TRBJ2-7	CASSPSSGRSLGEQYF	TGTGCCAGCAGCCCCTCTAGCGGGAGGAGTTTGGGCGAGCAGTACTTC
.	.	TRBV20-1	TRBJ1-2	CSAHPTGSYGYTF	TGCAGTGCTCACCCTACAGGGTCCTATGGCTACACCTTC